A single T cell receptor beta chain is shown here with its context. Sequencing was performed with immunoSEQ multiplex PCR; in TCRdb, only in-frame clones are kept and a portion is missing. The sample contains 150,000 to 160,000 clones, 83% of which appear only once. Patients at the Seattle site were enrolled during active infection and followed longitudinally. The sample belongs to a study of blood T cell repertoires in COVID-19. Study context: The samples span acute and convalescent COVID-19 from the United States, Italy and Spain.

The clonotype originates from a woman aged 60 to 75 with COVID-19, enrolled during active disease. Sequenced material: peripheral blood.

The CDR3 DNA is TGTGCCAGCAGCTTGGGGACAGGGCAGGGTTCACCCCTCCACTTT. Translated: CASSLGTGQGSPLHF. V and J are TRBV5-6 and TRBJ1-6; 8 bases fit TRBD1. V trimming: 0 bases; J trimming: 9 bases; junction bases outside the gene matches: 5. Per the germline V gene, CDR1 is SGHDT and CDR2 is YYEEEE. The CDR3 contains 15 residues. The full variable domain, in which reference TRBV5-6 and TRBJ1-6 provide the parts outside the CDR3, is DAGVTQSPTHLIKTRGQQVTLRCSPKSGHDTVSWYQQALGQGPQFIFQYYEEEERQRGNFPDRFSGHQFPNYSSELNVNALLLGDSALYLCASSLGTGQGSPLHFGNGTRLTVT.